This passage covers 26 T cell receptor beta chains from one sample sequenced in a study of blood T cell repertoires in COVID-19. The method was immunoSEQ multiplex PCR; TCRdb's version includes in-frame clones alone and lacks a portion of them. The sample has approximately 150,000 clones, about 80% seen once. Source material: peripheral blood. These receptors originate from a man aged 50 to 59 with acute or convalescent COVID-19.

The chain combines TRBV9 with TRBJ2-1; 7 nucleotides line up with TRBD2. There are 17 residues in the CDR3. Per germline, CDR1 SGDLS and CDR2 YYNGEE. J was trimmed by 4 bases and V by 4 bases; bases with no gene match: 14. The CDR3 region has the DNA TGTGCCAGCAGCCCGGCCCCGATGACGGGGGGTTACAATGAGCAGTTCTTC. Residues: CASSPAPMTGGYNEQFF.

The CDR3 loop is CASSHDRVSTDTQYF. Written as DNA, the CDR3 is TGTGCCAGCAGCCACGACAGGGTTAGCACAGATACGCAGTATTTT. V usage is TRBV7-2 and J usage is TRBJ2-3, with 7 bases identical to TRBD1. The CDR3 length is 15 residues. Per germline, CDR1 SGHTA and CDR2 FQGNSA. Trimming cost V 5 bases and J 0 bases; bases outside gene matches: 5.

CDR3 nucleotides: TGTGCCAGCAGTTCGGAAGATGGGGCGGGGAGCTCCTACAATGAGCAGTTCTTC. The encoded protein is CASSSEDGAGSSYNEQFF. V usage is TRBV28 and J usage is TRBJ2-1; tentatively, D is TRBD2 (6 bases). CDR3 size: 18 residues. With 4 bases removed from V and 0 bases from J, the gap between germline ends came to 19 bases. Germline V gene data show CDR1 as MDHEN and CDR2 as SYDVKM.

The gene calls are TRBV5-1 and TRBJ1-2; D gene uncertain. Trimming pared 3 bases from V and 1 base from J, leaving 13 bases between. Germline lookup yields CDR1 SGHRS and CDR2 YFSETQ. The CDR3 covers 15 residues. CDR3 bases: TGCGCCAGCAGCTACTCGGACTCCCATAACTATGGCTACACCTTC. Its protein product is CASSYSDSHNYGYTF.

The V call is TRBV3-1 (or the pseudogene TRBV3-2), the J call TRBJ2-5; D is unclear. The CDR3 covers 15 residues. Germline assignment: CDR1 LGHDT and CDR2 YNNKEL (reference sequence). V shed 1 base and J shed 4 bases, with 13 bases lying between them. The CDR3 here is CASSQVTGSTETQYF. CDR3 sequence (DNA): TGTGCCAGCAGCCAAGTTACGGGTTCCACAGAGACCCAGTACTTC.

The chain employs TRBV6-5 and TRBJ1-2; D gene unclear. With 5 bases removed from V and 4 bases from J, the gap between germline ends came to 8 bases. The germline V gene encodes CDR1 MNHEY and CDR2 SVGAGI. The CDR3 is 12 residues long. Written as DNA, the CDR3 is TGTGCCAGCAGTCAAACATCCTATGGCTACACCTTC. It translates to CASSQTSYGYTF.

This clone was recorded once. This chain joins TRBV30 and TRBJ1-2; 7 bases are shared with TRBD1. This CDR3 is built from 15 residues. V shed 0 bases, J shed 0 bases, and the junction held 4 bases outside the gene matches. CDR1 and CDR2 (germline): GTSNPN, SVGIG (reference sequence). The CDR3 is CAWSVKGATNYGYTF. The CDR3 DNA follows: TGTGCCTGGAGTGTAAAGGGGGCAACTAACTATGGCTACACCTTC.

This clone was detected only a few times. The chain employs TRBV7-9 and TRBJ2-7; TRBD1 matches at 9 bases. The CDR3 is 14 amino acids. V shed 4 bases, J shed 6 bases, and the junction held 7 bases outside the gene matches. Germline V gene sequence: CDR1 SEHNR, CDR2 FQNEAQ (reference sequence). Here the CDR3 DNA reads TGTGCCAGCAGCTCCGGGACAGGGTCCCCCGAGCAGTACTTC. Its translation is CASSSGTGSPEQYF.

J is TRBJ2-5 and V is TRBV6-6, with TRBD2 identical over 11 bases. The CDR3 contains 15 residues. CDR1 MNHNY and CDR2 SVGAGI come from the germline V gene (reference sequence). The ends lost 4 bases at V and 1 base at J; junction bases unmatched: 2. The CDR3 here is CASSSTSGVQETQYF. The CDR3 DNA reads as TGTGCCAGCAGTTCGACTAGCGGGGTCCAAGAGACCCAGTACTTC.

DNA for the CDR3: TGCGCCAGCAGTGCCGGGACAGGGTACTCACCCCTCCACTTT. This translates into CASSAGTGYSPLHF. The chain recombines TRBV5-1 with TRBJ1-6; 9 bases align to TRBD1. There are 14 residues in the CDR3. J gave up 10 bases and V 5 bases, and 7 bases lay outside the gene matches. The germline V gene encodes CDR1 SGHRS and CDR2 YFSETQ.

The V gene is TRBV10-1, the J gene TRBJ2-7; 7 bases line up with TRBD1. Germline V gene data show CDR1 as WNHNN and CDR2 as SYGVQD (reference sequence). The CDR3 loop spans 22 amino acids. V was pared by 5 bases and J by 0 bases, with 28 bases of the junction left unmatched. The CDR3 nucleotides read TGCGCCAGCAGTTATATCTTAAACTATCGGGACAGCCAAAAGGCTAGCTCCTACGAGCAGTACGTC. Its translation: CASSYILNYRDSQKASSYEQYV.

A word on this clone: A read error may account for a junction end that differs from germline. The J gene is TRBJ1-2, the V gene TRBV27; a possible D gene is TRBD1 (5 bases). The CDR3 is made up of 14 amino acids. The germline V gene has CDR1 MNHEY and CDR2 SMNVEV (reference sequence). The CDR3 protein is CVSSYARTNYGYTF. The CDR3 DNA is TGTGTCAGCAGTTACGCTAGGACAAACTATGGCTACACCTTC.

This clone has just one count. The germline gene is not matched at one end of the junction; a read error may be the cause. CDR3 region: CASSEAWGSGGAKTRIF. CDR3 in DNA: TGTGCCAGCAGTGAAGCGTGGGGTAGCGGGGGTGCCAAGACAAGGATCTTC. The chain recombines TRBV2 with TRBJ2-1; 9 bases are a match to TRBD2. The germline V gene has CDR1 SNHLY and CDR2 FYNNEI. The CDR3 is 17 amino acids.

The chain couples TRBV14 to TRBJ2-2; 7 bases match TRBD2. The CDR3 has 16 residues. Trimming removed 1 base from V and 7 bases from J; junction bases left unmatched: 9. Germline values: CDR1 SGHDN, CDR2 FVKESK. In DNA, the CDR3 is TGTGCCAGCAGCCAAGGGACTCCCACGGGAGGCGGGGAGCTGTTTTTT. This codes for CASSQGTPTGGGELFF.

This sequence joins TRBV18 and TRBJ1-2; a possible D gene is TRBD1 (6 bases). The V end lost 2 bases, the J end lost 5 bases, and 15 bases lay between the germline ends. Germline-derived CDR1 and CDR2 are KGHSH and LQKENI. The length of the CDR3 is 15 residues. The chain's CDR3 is CASSPNREVGYGYTF. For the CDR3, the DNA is TGTGCCAGCTCACCAAACAGGGAAGTGGGGTATGGCTACACCTTC.

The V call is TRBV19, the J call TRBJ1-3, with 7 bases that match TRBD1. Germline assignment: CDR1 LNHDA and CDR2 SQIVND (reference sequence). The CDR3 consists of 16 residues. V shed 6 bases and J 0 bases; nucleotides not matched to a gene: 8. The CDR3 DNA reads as TGTGCCAGTAGCGAAAGGACAGGCCTCTCTGGAAACACCATATATTTT. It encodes CASSERTGLSGNTIYF.

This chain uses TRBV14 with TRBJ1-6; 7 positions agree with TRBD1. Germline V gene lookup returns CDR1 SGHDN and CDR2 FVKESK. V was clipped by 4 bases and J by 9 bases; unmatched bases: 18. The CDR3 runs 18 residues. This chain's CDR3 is CASSPKPKTGDGSSPLHF. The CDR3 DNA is TGTGCCAGCAGCCCTAAACCCAAAACAGGGGACGGTAGTTCACCCCTCCACTTT. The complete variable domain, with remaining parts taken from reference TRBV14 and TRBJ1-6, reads EAGVTQFPSHSVIEKGQTVTLRCDPISGHDNLYWYRRVMGKEIKFLLHFVKESKQDESGMPNNRFLAERTGGTYSTLKVQPAELEDSGVYFCASSPKPKTGDGSSPLHFGNGTRLTVT.

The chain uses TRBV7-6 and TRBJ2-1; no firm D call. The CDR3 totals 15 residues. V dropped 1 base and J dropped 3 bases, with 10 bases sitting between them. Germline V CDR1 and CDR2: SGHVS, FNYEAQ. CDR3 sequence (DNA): TGTGCCAGCAGCTTAGAAGCAGGATTCTACAATGAGCAGTTCTTC. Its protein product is CASSLEAGFYNEQFF.

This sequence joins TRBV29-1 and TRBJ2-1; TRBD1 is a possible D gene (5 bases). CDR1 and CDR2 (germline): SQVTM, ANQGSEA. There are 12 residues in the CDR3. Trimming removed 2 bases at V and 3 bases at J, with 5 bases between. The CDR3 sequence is CSVEQGYNEQFF. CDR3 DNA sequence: TGCAGCGTTGAACAGGGCTACAATGAGCAGTTCTTC.

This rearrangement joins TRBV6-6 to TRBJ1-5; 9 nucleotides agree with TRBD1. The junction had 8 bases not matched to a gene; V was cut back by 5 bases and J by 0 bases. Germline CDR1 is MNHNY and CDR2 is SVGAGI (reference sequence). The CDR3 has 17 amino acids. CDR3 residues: CASSRRQGDTSNQPQHF. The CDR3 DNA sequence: TGTGCCAGCAGTCGGAGACAGGGGGACACTAGCAATCAGCCCCAGCATTTT.

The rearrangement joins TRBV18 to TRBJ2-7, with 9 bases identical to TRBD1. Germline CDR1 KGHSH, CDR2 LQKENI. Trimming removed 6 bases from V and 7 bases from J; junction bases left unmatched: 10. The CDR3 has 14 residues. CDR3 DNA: TGTGCCAGCTCCAAACAGGGGGCCGGATTGGAGCAGTACGTC. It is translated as CASSKQGAGLEQYV.

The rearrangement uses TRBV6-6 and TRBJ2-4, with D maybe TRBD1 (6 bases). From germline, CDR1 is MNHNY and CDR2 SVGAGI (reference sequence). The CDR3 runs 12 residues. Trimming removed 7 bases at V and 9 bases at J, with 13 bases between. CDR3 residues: CASKESGAIQYF. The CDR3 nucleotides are TGTGCCAGCAAGGAATCAGGGGCCATTCAGTACTTC.

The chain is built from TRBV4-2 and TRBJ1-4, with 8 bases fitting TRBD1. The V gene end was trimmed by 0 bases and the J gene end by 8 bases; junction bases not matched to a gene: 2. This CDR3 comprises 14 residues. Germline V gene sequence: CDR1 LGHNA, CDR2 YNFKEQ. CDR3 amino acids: CASSQEGQAEKLFF. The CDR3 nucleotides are TGTGCCAGCAGCCAAGAGGGACAGGCCGAAAAACTGTTTTTT.

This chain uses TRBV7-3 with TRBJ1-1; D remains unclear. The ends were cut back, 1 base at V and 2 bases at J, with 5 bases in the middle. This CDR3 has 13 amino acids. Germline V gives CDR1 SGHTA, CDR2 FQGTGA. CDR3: CASSLSRNTEAFF. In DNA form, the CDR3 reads TGTGCCAGCAGCTTAAGCAGAAACACTGAAGCTTTCTTT.

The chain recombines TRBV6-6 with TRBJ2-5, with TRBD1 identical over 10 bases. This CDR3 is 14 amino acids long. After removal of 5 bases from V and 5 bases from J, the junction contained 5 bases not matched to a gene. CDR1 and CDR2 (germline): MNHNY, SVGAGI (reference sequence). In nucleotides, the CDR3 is TGTGCCAGCAGTCAACGGACAGGGGGGGAGACCCAGTACTTC. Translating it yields CASSQRTGGETQYF.

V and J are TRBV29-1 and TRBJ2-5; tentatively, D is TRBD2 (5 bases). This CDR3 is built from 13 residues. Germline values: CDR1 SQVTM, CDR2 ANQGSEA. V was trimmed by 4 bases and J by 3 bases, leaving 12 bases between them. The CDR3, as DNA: TGCAGCGTTGTTCCCGGGGTTGAAGAGACCCAGTACTTC. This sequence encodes CSVVPGVEETQYF.